The clone carrying this T cell receptor (beta chain) has only one observation. The same CDR3 is also encoded by other DNA sequences in this sample. This record belongs to a study of shared clonotypes between healthy human individuals. The repertoire was sequenced with immunoSEQ multiplex PCR; TCRdb's copy has only in-frame clones and lacks some. The sample lists about 2,500,000 clones, more than 80% occurring once. The clonotype originates from a man between 18 and 29 years old in good health. The sequencing sample was made of naive CD4+ T cells sorted from blood. The subset was: CD45RA+ positively selected.

The CDR3 nucleotides are TGTGCCAGCTCACCTACCCCCAACTATGGCTACACCTTC. Translating it yields CASSPTPNYGYTF. The J gene is TRBJ1-2, the V gene TRBV18; D unclear. Trimming took off 3 bases at V and 2 bases at J, with 7 bases between the two ends. There are 13 residues in the CDR3. Germline V gene sequence: CDR1 KGHSH, CDR2 LQKENI.